This TCR beta chain was identified during a study of T cells expressing NK-cell markers. Study context: Seven of the eight sequenced donors were classified as HCMV-seropositive, and one was classified as seronegative.

For each CDR3 protein, TCRdb gives one entry from its re-call of the 5' RACE reads, without DNA. Its listing shows about 260,000 distinct CDR3 sequences. Germline V gene lookup returns CDR1 DFQATT and CDR2 SNEGSKA (reference sequence). The CDR3 is 13 residues long. The chain links TRBV20-1 to TRBJ1-2; the D call of TRBD1 rests on TCRdb alone, since no DNA is present to check it. This TCR came from a man aged 18 to 35 in good health. Specimen: blood T cells: a sorted CD56 or NKG2C T cell subset, CD4+ or CD8+ T cells, or bulk PBMC T cells (not recorded which). CDR3 sequence reads: CSARNPGRGGYTF.